The clone carrying this TCR beta chain has just a few counts. Its antigen is not known. Using its own MiXCR run on the reads, TCRdb lists one record per CDR3 protein. The sample has fewer than 200,000 distinct CDR3 sequences, over 13% seen once. These data originate in a study of T cell repertoires in cytomegalovirus infection. Study-level information: The public TCR beta signatures pointed to both CMV infection and matching HLA type. The study, taken as a whole, reports: HLA-C-restricted CMV-specific TCR beta clonotypes prevailed in the ex vivo response.

CDR3 length equals 12 residues. V lost 3 bases, J lost 5 bases, and 3 bases stayed unmatched. Germline loops: CDR1 DFQATT, CDR2 SNEGSKA (reference sequence). This clonotype originated in a human donor in good health (CMV status not recorded). Some clones in this sample may be carry-over from other donors' samples. Sequences were obtained from PBMCs. This chain connects TRBV20-1 to TRBJ1-2, with 7 bases that match TRBD1. The CDR3 sequence: CSASGTAYGYTF. For the CDR3, the DNA is TGCAGTGCTAGTGGGACAGCGTATGGCTACACCTTC.